These 15 T cell receptor beta chains were sequenced from one sample in a study of molecular identifiers for immune sequencing clone quantification. Via MiXCR, TCRdb re-called the PCR reads, giving one row per CDR3 protein. This table has roughly 93,000 distinct CDR3 sequences, roughly 20% appearing once. What was sequenced was naive CD8+ T cells from blood, with Jurkat cell RNA spiked in. Subset here: FACS-sorted CD8+CD4-CCR7+CD45RA+ naive T cells. These receptors came from a human donor in good health. Some libraries in this study had Jurkat cell RNA spiked in.

This clonotype has at least ten counts. This chain links TRBV4-3 with TRBJ2-1, with 12 positions matching TRBD2. Germline V gene data show CDR1 as LGHNA and CDR2 as YSLEER. V trimming: 6 bases; J trimming: 9 bases; junction bases outside the gene matches: 9. The CDR3 is made up of 15 amino acids. CDR3 DNA: TGCGCCAGCAGGGCACTAGCGGGGGGACGAGGTGAGCAGTTCTTC. This sequence encodes CASRALAGGRGEQFF.

This clonotype was seen ten or more times. The J gene is TRBJ1-1, the V gene TRBV6-1; the D is unclear. The CDR3 extends over 15 amino acids. V was shortened by 7 bases and J by 4 bases, with 19 bases between the two germline ends. The germline V gene encodes CDR1 MNHNS and CDR2 SASEGT. The CDR3 DNA reads TGTGCCAGCAATCAAATGGGGTGGTCGGGCACTGAAGCTTTCTTT. Its protein is CASNQMGWSGTEAFF.

This clonotype was detected many times. The CDR3 is CASSRPPLTGQDTGELFF. The CDR3 DNA sequence: TGCGCCAGCAGTCGCCCCCCCCTCACAGGGCAGGACACCGGGGAGCTGTTTTTT. The chain carries TRBV23-1 and TRBJ2-2, with D tentatively TRBD1 (6 bases). TRBV23-1 qualifies as an ORF whose function is uncertain. Trimming shortened V by 4 bases and J by 3 bases, and 21 bases separated the two germline ends. This CDR3 has 18 amino acids.

This clonotype was recorded at least ten times. The chain employs TRBV27 and TRBJ2-1; 12 bases line up with TRBD2. The CDR3 runs 17 residues. The germline V gene has CDR1 MNHEY and CDR2 SMNVEV (reference sequence). Trimming at V came to 4 bases and at J to 0 bases, leaving 4 bases not matched to a gene. CDR3 coding DNA: TGTGCCAGCAGTTCGGGACTAGCGGGCCTCTCCTACAATGAGCAGTTCTTC. Amino acids: CASSSGLAGLSYNEQFF.

This clonotype was seen at least ten times. The chain couples TRBV5-1 to TRBJ1-1; no firm D call. V lost 0 bases and J lost 1, with 10 bases in between. The CDR3 runs 15 residues. CDR1 SGHRS and CDR2 YFSETQ come from the germline V gene. In DNA, the CDR3 is TGCGCCAGCAGCTTGGCTGGAGGGCCGAACACTGAAGCTTTCTTT. Translated: CASSLAGGPNTEAFF.

This clonotype was recorded many times. The chain carries TRBV7-9 and TRBJ2-7, with D maybe TRBD1 (5 bases). Germline V gene sequence: CDR1 SEHNR, CDR2 FQNEAQ (reference sequence). The germline V and J ends were trimmed by 5 bases and 5 bases, with 25 bases remaining between them. The CDR3 extends over 17 amino acids. The CDR3 loop reads CASSLPLGFGRGNEQYF. Here the CDR3 DNA reads TGTGCCAGCAGCCTACCACTCGGTTTTGGAAGGGGTAACGAGCAGTACTTC.

This clonotype occurred many times. This rearrangement joins TRBV11-2 to TRBJ2-1; D is perhaps TRBD2 (6 bases). V shed 5 bases and J shed 2 bases, with 10 bases lying between them. Germline values: CDR1 SGHAT, CDR2 FQNNGV. CDR3 length equals 14 residues. CDR3 in DNA: TGTGCCAGCAGCCCGGGAGCCACCTACAATGAGCAGTTCTTC. This sequence encodes CASSPGATYNEQFF.

This clonotype appeared many times. V gene TRBV20-1 combines with J gene TRBJ2-5; 10 positions match TRBD1. The CDR3 covers 16 residues. Germline CDR1 and CDR2: DFQATT and SNEGSKA (reference sequence). J was trimmed by 5 bases and V by 3 bases; bases with no gene match: 12. The CDR3 nucleotides read TGCAGTGCTAGGAACTCCCCGGGACAGGGGTTGGAGACCCAGTACTTC. It specifies CSARNSPGQGLETQYF.

This clonotype was picked up many times. J is TRBJ2-2 and V is TRBV29-1, with D unclear. The CDR3 runs to 12 residues. V lost 3 bases and J lost 1, with 3 bases in between. Germline V gives CDR1 SQVTM, CDR2 ANQGSEA. CDR3 in amino acids: CSVEMNTGELFF. The CDR3 nucleotides are TGCAGCGTTGAGATGAACACCGGGGAGCTGTTTTTT.

There are many counts of this clonotype. The chain couples TRBV4-3 to TRBJ1-3; the D gene is possibly TRBD1 (6 bases). In germline, CDR1 is LGHNA, CDR2 YSLEER. With 0 bases removed from V and 2 bases from J, the gap between germline ends came to 11 bases. The CDR3 extends over 16 amino acids. CDR3 DNA sequence: TGCGCCAGCAGCCAAGATAGGGCAGGGGCTGGAAACACCATATATTTT. Its translation is CASSQDRAGAGNTIYF.

This clonotype was seen at least ten times. V is TRBV5-1 and J is TRBJ2-7; perhaps TRBD2 as D (5 bases). The V gene's germline CDR1 is SGHRS and CDR2 YFSETQ. Trimming shortened V by 4 bases and J by 2 bases, and 19 bases separated the two germline ends. The CDR3 totals 16 residues. CDR3 residues: CASSPGLSYSPYEQYF. The DNA for the CDR3 is TGCGCCAGCAGCCCCGGACTGAGCTACAGTCCCTACGAGCAGTACTTC.

In its sample, this clonotype was seen many times. The chain has TRBV3-1 and TRBJ2-3; D is perhaps TRBD2 (6 bases). Germline loops: CDR1 LGHDT, CDR2 YNNKEL (reference sequence). The V and J ends lost 4 bases and 0 bases respectively, with 14 bases between them. This CDR3 is built from 16 residues. The CDR3 DNA follows: TGTGCCAGCAGCCCCGCGACTAGAACGAGCACAGATACGCAGTATTTT. Amino acids: CASSPATRTSTDTQYF.

This clonotype showed up many times. V and J are TRBV5-8 and TRBJ1-5; D is uncertain. Trimming pared 2 bases from V and 4 bases from J, leaving 1 base between. CDR3 length equals 11 residues. Germline CDR1 and CDR2: SGHTS and YDEGEE. CDR3 DNA sequence: TGTGCCAGCAGCTTTAATCAGCCCCAGCATTTT. Its translation is CASSFNQPQHF.

This clonotype was detected ten times or more. The chain has TRBV12-3 or TRBV12-4 and TRBJ1-2; TRBD1 is a possible D gene (6 bases). Trimming took 3 bases from V and 5 from J, leaving 13 bases between them. This CDR3 region has 14 residues. The CDR3 spells CASSFPGAEYGYTF. CDR3 nucleotides: TGTGCCAGCAGTTTCCCAGGGGCAGAGTATGGCTACACCTTC.

Regarding this clonotype: A single base separates this from a much larger clone, so it may be a read error. Lacking the conserved final phenylalanine or tryptophan, this CDR3 likely reflects a read error. This sequence joins TRBV19 and TRBJ1-5; the D is unclear. V lost 3 bases, J lost 2 bases, and 2 bases lay in between. The germline V gene has CDR1 LNHDA and CDR2 SQIVND (reference sequence). The CDR3 extends over 12 amino acids. The CDR3 protein is CASSIGNQPQHS. CDR3 nucleotide sequence: TGTGCCAGTAGTATCGGCAATCAGCCCCAGCATTCT.